The 18 T cell receptor beta chains reported below all come from one sample, sequenced in a study of identical twins. MiXCR was run by TCRdb on the 5' RACE reads, yielding one entry per CDR3 protein. The sample includes about 690,000 distinct CDR3 sequences, 6% to 6.5% of them seen just once. Sequencing used naive T cells sorted from blood. Receptor source: a man between 18 and 35 years old in good health.

At least ten counts were recorded for this clonotype. The chain is built from TRBV5-4 and TRBJ2-4, with D hard to call. Germline V gene data show CDR1 as SGHNT and CDR2 as YYREEE (reference sequence). Trimming cost V 3 bases and J 0 bases, with 13 bases left between them. This CDR3 spans 16 amino acids. CDR3 residues: CASSSQFLLAKNIQYF. The CDR3 nucleotides read TGTGCCAGCAGCTCCCAATTCTTGCTAGCCAAAAACATTCAGTACTTC.

The chain uses TRBV9 and TRBJ2-3; tentative D call: TRBD1 (5 bases). Germline assignment: CDR1 SGDLS and CDR2 YYNGEE. Trimming removed 4 bases from V and 3 bases from J, with 15 bases in between. This CDR3 comprises 15 residues. The CDR3 DNA follows: TGTGCCAGCAGCCCGACTCATCCAGGGACAGATACGCAGTATTTT. Its protein product is CASSPTHPGTDTQYF.

This clonotype was observed at least ten times. This chain joins TRBV7-9 and TRBJ2-7; TRBD1 matches at 9 bases. V was clipped by 4 bases and J by 3 bases; unmatched bases: 7. Per the germline V gene, CDR1 is SEHNR and CDR2 is FQNEAQ (reference sequence). This CDR3 is 15 amino acids long. Here the CDR3 DNA reads TGTGCCAGCAGCTACGCACGGGACAGGGACTACGAGCAGTACTTC. It specifies CASSYARDRDYEQYF.

This clonotype was counted ten times or more. This chain links TRBV4-3 with TRBJ2-7; 10 bases agree with TRBD1. V trimming: 4 bases; J trimming: 0 bases; junction bases outside the gene matches: 6. The V gene's germline CDR1 is LGHNA and CDR2 YSLEER. The CDR3 has 16 residues. The CDR3 here is CASSRNGQGDSYEQYF. The CDR3 region has the DNA TGCGCCAGCAGCCGAAACGGACAGGGGGACTCCTACGAGCAGTACTTC.

There are a few counts of this clonotype. The chain uses TRBV11-2 and TRBJ2-1; tentatively, D is TRBD1 (5 bases). Germline V gene lookup returns CDR1 SGHAT and CDR2 FQNNGV. The V gene lost 0 bases and the J gene lost 9 bases, with 12 bases spanning the gap. CDR3 length equals 14 residues. CDR3 region: CASSLESRQGEQFF. Written as DNA, the CDR3 is TGTGCCAGCAGCTTAGAATCGCGGCAGGGTGAGCAGTTCTTC.

This clonotype was detected many times. The chain has TRBV5-1 and TRBJ2-1; D call uncertain. CDR3 length: 14 residues. CDR1 is SGHRS and CDR2 is YFSETQ in the germline V gene. The V end was cut by 0 bases, the J end by 4 bases, with 8 bases between. CDR3 sequence (DNA): TGCGCCAGCAGCTTGGCTACAGCTTACAATGAGCAGTTCTTC. Encoded protein: CASSLATAYNEQFF.

This clonotype was recorded many times. This chain connects TRBV20-1 to TRBJ2-1, with D possibly matching TRBD2 (5 bases). The CDR3 spans 12 residues. CDR1 DFQATT and CDR2 SNEGSKA come from the germline V gene (reference sequence). V was cut by 5 bases and J by 15 bases, with 20 bases left in between. CDR3 sequence (DNA): TGCAGTGCTGGCCGGGGAGATCTGAGTCCGTTCTTC. Its translation: CSAGRGDLSPFF.

The chain carries TRBV7-8 and TRBJ2-1; D is unresolved. The germline V gene encodes CDR1 SGHVS and CDR2 FQNEAQ. This CDR3 region has 13 residues. V gave up 3 bases and J gave up 8 bases, with 11 bases separating them. CDR3 in DNA: TGTGCCAGCAGCTTCCTAAACTCGGATGAGCAGTTCTTC. Protein product: CASSFLNSDEQFF.

This clonotype showed up many times. This chain uses TRBV20-1 with TRBJ2-1; a possible D gene is TRBD2 (5 bases). CDR1 is DFQATT and CDR2 is SNEGSKA in the germline V gene (reference sequence). The CDR3 is made up of 14 amino acids. V was cut by 5 bases and J by 1 base, with 12 bases left in between. The CDR3 region has the DNA TGCAGTGCTCCGCTTGAGGGATCCTACAATGAGCAGTTCTTC. It translates to CSAPLEGSYNEQFF.

Many counts were recorded for this clonotype. CDR3 bases: TGCAGTGCTCCTTTGCCTAGCGGGACACGGGAGACCCAGTACTTC. This encodes CSAPLPSGTRETQYF. This chain links TRBV20-1 with TRBJ2-5; 9 nucleotides match TRBD2. Germline V gene data show CDR1 as DFQATT and CDR2 as SNEGSKA (reference sequence). The CDR3 loop spans 15 amino acids. V dropped 5 bases and J dropped 5; count of bases not matched to a gene: 12.

Remarks on this clonotype: A much larger clone differs from this one at a single base, so this may be a read error. The chain recombines TRBV6-5 with TRBJ2-7, with D hard to call. The CDR3 has 11 residues. The germline gives CDR1 MNHEY, CDR2 SVGAGI. CDR3 protein: CASVHSYKQYF. DNA of the CDR3: TGTGCCAGCGTCCACTCCTACAAGCAGTACTTC.

This clonotype was counted many times. The V call is TRBV4-3, the J call TRBJ2-2; TRBD1 matches at 8 bases. The CDR3 is made up of 14 amino acids. Germline V gene data show CDR1 as LGHNA and CDR2 as YSLEER. Trimming cost V 1 base and J 5 bases; bases outside gene matches: 0. The CDR3 sequence is CASSQGTGTGELFF. CDR3 DNA sequence: TGCGCCAGCAGCCAAGGGACAGGGACCGGGGAGCTGTTTTTT.

The chain is built from TRBV12-3 or TRBV12-4 and TRBJ2-1; D unclear. Trimming pared 2 bases from V and 10 bases from J, leaving 6 bases between. The CDR3 length is 11 residues. In DNA, the CDR3 is TGTGCCAGCAGTTTAATTCAGGAGCAGTTCTTC. It codes for CASSLIQEQFF.

In its sample, this clonotype was seen many times. The chain joins TRBV20-1 to TRBJ2-3, with D uncertain. V was trimmed by 0 bases and J by 0 bases, leaving 10 bases between them. The CDR3 consists of 15 residues. Germline CDR1 DFQATT, CDR2 SNEGSKA (reference sequence). CDR3 loop: CSARDLGTSTDTQYF. In nucleotides, the CDR3 is TGCAGTGCTAGAGATTTAGGTACTAGCACAGATACGCAGTATTTT.

This clonotype was recorded at least ten times. This chain links TRBV2 with TRBJ1-5, with TRBD1 identical over 7 bases. The CDR3 is 18 residues long. Germline V gene lookup returns CDR1 SNHLY and CDR2 FYNNEI. V shed 6 bases, J shed 2 bases, and the junction held 16 bases outside the gene matches. The CDR3 region is CASRGDSRGIVGNQPQHF. As DNA, the CDR3 is TGTGCCAGCAGGGGGGACAGCCGAGGTATAGTTGGCAATCAGCCCCAGCATTTT.

This clonotype was counted a few times. V usage is TRBV6-1 and J usage is TRBJ2-2; D ambiguous. The CDR3 totals 15 residues. Between the trimmed V and J ends, which lost 10 bases and 0 bases, there was a span of 15 bases. The germline V gene has CDR1 MNHNS and CDR2 SASEGT. The CDR3: CATNRAFPNTGELFF. The DNA of the CDR3 is TGTGCCACAAACCGGGCCTTCCCGAACACCGGGGAGCTGTTTTTT.

CDR3 in DNA: TGTGCCAGCAGCTTAAATGGGGGGAACGAGCAGTACTTC. It codes for CASSLNGGNEQYF. The chain has TRBV11-1 and TRBJ2-7; D is perhaps TRBD2 (6 bases). V was clipped by 2 bases and J by 5 bases, with 10 bases between them. Germline CDR1 SGHAT, CDR2 FQDESV (reference sequence). This CDR3 region has 13 residues. The full variable domain, completed using reference TRBV11-1 and TRBJ2-7, is EAEVAQSPRYKITEKSQAVAFWCDPISGHATLYWYRQILGQGPELLVQFQDESVVDDSQLPKDRFSAERLKGVDSTLKIQPAELGDSAMYLCASSLNGGNEQYFGPGTRLTVT.

Many counts were recorded for this clonotype. The rearrangement joins TRBV3-1 to TRBJ1-5; TRBD1 matches 8 bases. The CDR3 loop spans 15 amino acids. Per the germline V gene, CDR1 is LGHDT and CDR2 is YNNKEL (reference sequence). After removal of 4 bases from V and 3 bases from J, the junction contained 5 bases not matched to a gene. CDR3 sequence reads: CASSRGTGLNQPQHF. The DNA for the CDR3 is TGTGCCAGCAGCCGGGGGACAGGCCTCAATCAGCCCCAGCATTTT.